These 31 T cell receptor beta chains originate from one sample sequenced in a study of cytomegalovirus exposure and HLA in healthy donors. PCR employed 60 Vbeta and 13 Jbeta primers. This table comes from immunoSEQ multiplex PCR, and its TCRdb copy is limited to in-frame clones, with some not included. Among about 160,000 clones listed, around three quarters were seen once. Specimen: PBMCs. Every receptor here comes from a man aged 25-45 years in good health and CMV-seropositive.

The V and J genes are TRBV5-4 and TRBJ1-4; D unresolved. V gave up 3 bases and J gave up 13 bases, with 13 bases separating them. The CDR3 has 12 amino acids. Germline-derived CDR1 and CDR2 are SGHNT and YYREEE (reference sequence). The CDR3: CASSSPEKRLFF. CDR3 sequence (DNA): TGTGCCAGCAGCTCACCGGAGAAGCGACTGTTTTTT.

The rearrangement joins TRBV6-1 to TRBJ1-1; the D is unclear. Between the trimmed V and J ends, which lost 8 bases and 11 bases, there was a span of 18 bases. CDR3 length equals 12 residues. Germline CDR1 reads MNHNS; CDR2 reads SASEGT. CDR3 nucleotide sequence: TGTGCCAGCGACGACTCCGCGCGGCCGGCTTTCTTT. Translation gives CASDDSARPAFF.

The chain recombines TRBV7-2 with TRBJ2-7; TRBD1 might be the D (6 bases). With 6 bases removed from V and 1 base from J, the gap between germline ends came to 13 bases. Germline V gene lookup returns CDR1 SGHTA and CDR2 FQGNSA. The CDR3 has 14 amino acids. The CDR3 loop is CASSRTDVSYEQYF. The CDR3 DNA reads TGTGCCAGCAGTCGGACAGATGTATCCTACGAGCAGTACTTC.

The chain joins TRBV9 to TRBJ2-7; 7 bases match TRBD1. The CDR3 is 12 residues long. Germline assignment: CDR1 SGDLS and CDR2 YYNGEE. V lost 3 bases, J lost 8 bases, and 5 bases stayed unmatched. The CDR3 DNA reads as TGTGCCAGCAGCGCGACAGGGTCAAAGCAGTACTTC. Amino acids: CASSATGSKQYF.

The J gene is TRBJ2-5, the V gene TRBV6-1, with TRBD1 as a possible D gene (6 bases). There are 13 residues in the CDR3. The germline CDR1 and CDR2 sequences are MNHNS and SASEGT. Trimming removed 10 bases at V and 0 bases at J, with 12 bases between. CDR3 region: CATDSQYQETQYF. The CDR3 nucleotides are TGTGCCACGGACAGCCAATACCAAGAGACCCAGTACTTC.

The V call is TRBV7-9, the J call TRBJ2-1, with D unclear. Trimming left V 5 bases short and J 3 bases short, with 8 bases between. The germline V gene encodes CDR1 SEHNR and CDR2 FQNEAQ (reference sequence). The CDR3 length is 13 residues. CDR3 DNA sequence: TGTGCCAGCAGCATATCGGGCTACAATGAGCAGTTCTTC. As protein: CASSISGYNEQFF. Full variable domain (remainder filled in from reference TRBV7-9 and TRBJ2-1): DTGVSQNPRHKITKRGQNVTFRCDPISEHNRLYWYRQTLGQGPEFLTYFQNEAQLEKSRLLSDRFSAERPKGSFSTLEIQRTEQGDSAMYLCASSISGYNEQFFGPGTRLTVL.

The V call is TRBV11-2, the J call TRBJ2-5; D call uncertain. This CDR3 is built from 15 residues. Trimming took 7 bases from V and 5 from J, leaving 20 bases between them. Germline V CDR1 and CDR2: SGHAT, FQNNGV. DNA of the CDR3: TGTGCCAGCAACCATAAAAGCATAACTCTCGAGACCCAGTACTTC. It codes for CASNHKSITLETQYF.

The J gene is TRBJ1-2, the V gene TRBV7-9; D is undetermined. The CDR3 contains 12 residues. CDR1 SEHNR and CDR2 FQNEAQ come from the germline V gene (reference sequence). Trimming left V 5 bases short and J 8 bases short, with 12 bases between. CDR3 in amino acids: CASSPVPGGYTF. In DNA form, the CDR3 reads TGTGCCAGCAGCCCCGTTCCGGGGGGCTACACCTTC.

This CDR3 reads CASSLVTGGQETQYF. CDR3 DNA: TGCGCCAGCAGCTTGGTAACAGGGGGCCAAGAGACCCAGTACTTC. The rearrangement links TRBV5-1 to TRBJ2-5; TRBD1 matches 8 bases. J was trimmed by 1 base and V by 0 bases; bases with no gene match: 2. The germline CDR1 and CDR2 sequences are SGHRS and YFSETQ. The CDR3 runs 15 residues.

This chain connects TRBV6-1 to TRBJ1-3, with D unresolved. Trimming removed 3 bases at V and 1 base at J, with 13 bases between. Germline values: CDR1 MNHNS, CDR2 SASEGT. This CDR3 region has 16 residues. CDR3 loop: CASSERHSGSGNTIYF. CDR3 bases: TGTGCCAGCAGTGAGCGTCATAGCGGTTCTGGAAACACCATATATTTT.

This rearrangement joins TRBV11-2 to TRBJ1-1, with 7 bases fitting TRBD1. Germline V gene lookup returns CDR1 SGHAT and CDR2 FQNNGV. This CDR3 has 17 amino acids. V gave up 0 bases and J gave up 3 bases; unmatched junction bases: 10. The CDR3 region has the DNA TGTGCCAGCAGCTTAGATAGGCAGGGGGAGTTCCACACTGAAGCTTTCTTT. As protein: CASSLDRQGEFHTEAFF.

The chain combines TRBV6-5 with TRBJ2-7; a possible D gene is TRBD2 (6 bases). With 5 bases removed from V and 5 bases from J, the gap between germline ends came to 13 bases. Germline CDR1 is MNHEY and CDR2 is SVGAGI. The CDR3 spans 13 residues. The CDR3 DNA reads TGTGCCAGCAGTAAAAGGGAGGCCCACGAGCAGTACTTC. Amino acid sequence: CASSKREAHEQYF.

The chain couples TRBV19 to TRBJ1-2, with 10 nucleotides matching TRBD1. The CDR3 has 15 amino acids. Germline loops: CDR1 LNHDA, CDR2 SQIVND (reference sequence). The V segment lost 3 bases and the J segment 4 bases; nucleotides outside the gene matches: 5. The CDR3 region is CASSMTGGSGYGYTF. The CDR3, as DNA: TGTGCCAGTAGTATGACAGGGGGCTCTGGCTATGGCTACACCTTC.

Written as DNA, the CDR3 is TGTGCCAGCAGTTTAAGGCAGTTGGCAGGCTTAGGCGTCCTGACTTTC. It encodes CASSLRQLAGLGVLTF. V and J are TRBV28 and TRBJ2-6; D gene uncertain. The ends were cut back, 2 bases at V and 12 bases at J, with 20 bases in the middle. This CDR3 comprises 16 residues. Per germline, CDR1 MDHEN and CDR2 SYDVKM.

The J gene is TRBJ1-1, the V gene TRBV27; D is perhaps TRBD1 (6 bases). The CDR3 spans 15 residues. Trimming shortened V by 7 bases and J by 2 bases, and 17 bases separated the two germline ends. Per the germline V gene, CDR1 is MNHEY and CDR2 is SMNVEV (reference sequence). The CDR3 reads CASTPTGGLNTEAFF. The CDR3 DNA reads TGTGCCAGCACCCCGACCGGGGGGCTTAACACTGAAGCTTTCTTT.

The CDR3 spells CASSQDLAGFSYEQYF. As DNA, the CDR3 is TGCGCCAGCAGCCAAGATCTAGCGGGCTTCTCCTACGAGCAGTACTTC. The rearrangement uses TRBV4-3 and TRBJ2-7; 8 nucleotides match TRBD2. V lost 0 bases and J lost 0; bases outside the gene matches: 4. Germline lookup yields CDR1 LGHNA and CDR2 YSLEER. The CDR3 runs to 16 residues.

J is TRBJ2-3 and V is TRBV7-9; D is uncertain. The CDR3 has 12 amino acids. V was clipped by 7 bases and J by 1 base, with 6 bases between them. The V gene's germline CDR1 is SEHNR and CDR2 FQNEAQ (reference sequence). CDR3 DNA sequence: TGTGCCAGCACCCGGGGCACAGATACGCAGTATTTT. It is translated as CASTRGTDTQYF.

The CDR3 protein is CASSFQGLPNEKLFF. Written as DNA, the CDR3 is TGTGCCAGCAGTTTTCAGGGGCTTCCTAATGAAAAACTGTTTTTT. The chain couples TRBV6-6 to TRBJ1-4, with D possibly TRBD1 on 6 matching bases. The V gene lost 4 bases and the J gene lost 3 bases, with 12 bases spanning the gap. The CDR3 totals 15 residues. CDR1 is MNHNY, CDR2 SVGAGI, per germline (reference sequence).

The chain joins TRBV10-2 to TRBJ1-1; TRBD1 aligns across 8 bases. The germline gives CDR1 WSHSY, CDR2 SAAADI. The CDR3 sequence is 12 residues long. The J segment lost 8 bases and the V segment lost 2 bases, leaving 1 base of the junction unmatched. The CDR3 sequence is CASSEGQGEAFF. The CDR3 DNA sequence: TGCGCCAGCAGTGAGGGACAGGGCGAAGCTTTCTTT.

The V call is TRBV11-2, the J call TRBJ1-4; D possibly corresponds to TRBD1 (5 bases). The CDR3 has 18 residues. V was trimmed by 3 bases and J by 5 bases, leaving 22 bases between them. Per germline, CDR1 SGHAT and CDR2 FQNNGV. The CDR3: CASSFWTRPGLTNEKLFF. CDR3 DNA: TGTGCCAGCAGCTTTTGGACAAGACCGGGACTCACCAATGAAAAACTGTTTTTT. The full variable domain, in which reference TRBV11-2 and TRBJ1-4 provide the parts outside the CDR3, is EAGVAQSPRYKIIEKRQSVAFWCNPISGHATLYWYQQILGQGPKLLIQFQNNGVVDDSQLPKDRFSAERLKGVDSTLKIQPAKLEDSAVYLCASSFWTRPGLTNEKLFFGSGTQLSVL.

The genes are TRBV9 and TRBJ2-1; D might be TRBD1 (6 bases). Trimming stripped 0 bases from V and 0 bases from J, with 7 bases between. This CDR3 comprises 15 residues. Germline V gives CDR1 SGDLS, CDR2 YYNGEE. The CDR3 reads CASSVAQGSYNEQFF. CDR3 nucleotide sequence: TGTGCCAGCAGCGTAGCACAGGGCTCCTACAATGAGCAGTTCTTC.

The chain links TRBV30 to TRBJ2-5; 16 bases map to TRBD2. The CDR3 length is 15 residues. The V segment lost 0 bases and the J segment 7 bases; nucleotides outside the gene matches: 2. CDR1 is GTSNPN, CDR2 SVGIG, per germline (reference sequence). Here the CDR3 DNA reads TGTGCCTGGAGTGTAGGGACTAGCGGGGGGGGGACCCAGTACTTC. As protein: CAWSVGTSGGGTQYF.

The rearrangement joins TRBV5-1 to TRBJ2-5; 9 bases match TRBD1. This CDR3 is 14 amino acids long. The junction had 6 bases not matched to a gene; V was cut back by 4 bases and J by 5 bases. CDR1 SGHRS and CDR2 YFSETQ come from the germline V gene. The CDR3 here is CASSPGQGGETQYF. For the CDR3, the DNA is TGCGCCAGCAGCCCGGGACAGGGAGGGGAGACCCAGTACTTC.

V and J are TRBV5-1 and TRBJ2-7; 8 nucleotides align to TRBD2. Per germline, CDR1 SGHRS and CDR2 YFSETQ. The V gene end was trimmed by 0 bases and the J gene end by 2 bases; junction bases not matched to a gene: 4. The CDR3 runs 15 residues. The CDR3 sequence: CASSLDPSGPYEQYF. The CDR3 coding sequence is TGCGCCAGCAGCTTGGACCCTAGCGGGCCCTACGAGCAGTACTTC.

The chain links TRBV6-4 to TRBJ2-6; D remains ambiguous. Trimming removed 4 bases from V and 9 bases from J, with 16 bases in between. Per germline, CDR1 MRHNA and CDR2 SNTAGT. This CDR3 contains 15 residues. DNA of the CDR3: TGTGCCAGCAGTGGTTCGGCGGAACCTCACAACGTCCTGACTTTC. It codes for CASSGSAEPHNVLTF.

CDR3 protein: CASSQVQTTLNSPLHF. In nucleotides, the CDR3 is TGCGCCAGCAGCCAAGTTCAGACTACCCTAAATTCACCCCTCCACTTT. The chain has TRBV4-1 and TRBJ1-6, with D uncertain. V lost 1 base and J lost 7, with 14 bases in between. CDR1 and CDR2 (germline): MGHRA, YSYEKL. The CDR3 totals 16 residues.

The chain recombines TRBV2 with TRBJ1-6; 8 nucleotides align to TRBD1. With 3 bases clipped from V and 5 bases from J, the junction kept 0 bases outside the gene matches. This CDR3 has 14 amino acids. CDR1 is SNHLY and CDR2 is FYNNEI in the germline V gene. The CDR3 nucleotides are TGTGCCAGCAGTGAGACAGGGGATAATTCACCCCTCCACTTT. The encoded protein is CASSETGDNSPLHF.

This clone was counted only a few times. V and J are TRBV29-1 and TRBJ2-7; 10 bases fit TRBD1. The CDR3 sequence is 13 residues long. The V segment lost 3 bases and the J segment 6 bases; nucleotides outside the gene matches: 5. Germline V lookup: CDR1 SQVTM, CDR2 ANQGSEA. The CDR3 loop is CSVEGQGTLEQYF. The CDR3 DNA sequence: TGCAGCGTTGAGGGACAGGGGACTCTCGAGCAGTACTTC.

This rearrangement joins TRBV7-2 to TRBJ2-7, with TRBD1 as a possible D gene (7 bases). Germline lookup yields CDR1 SGHTA and CDR2 FQGNSA. The CDR3 length is 15 residues. V was clipped by 4 bases and J by 3 bases, with 16 bases between them. The chain's CDR3 is CASSSYNRGGYEQYF. The CDR3 bases are TGTGCCAGCAGCTCCTACAACAGGGGAGGCTACGAGCAGTACTTC.

The table lists this clone with a few counts. The chain uses TRBV6-5 and TRBJ1-5, with 8 positions matching TRBD1. The CDR3 extends over 15 amino acids. Losses at the gene ends were 6 bases for V and 2 bases for J; bases not matched to a gene: 6. Germline V gene sequence: CDR1 MNHEY, CDR2 SVGAGI. CDR3 sequence: CASSTGGDGNQPQHF. For the CDR3, the DNA is TGTGCCAGCAGCACAGGGGGAGATGGCAATCAGCCCCAGCATTTT.

The chain recombines TRBV6-1 with TRBJ1-1; 7 bases line up with TRBD1. The CDR3 is 14 residues long. The J segment lost 11 bases and the V segment lost 2 bases, leaving 11 bases of the junction unmatched. The germline V gene has CDR1 MNHNS and CDR2 SASEGT. The CDR3 region is CASSELDRSFMAFF. The CDR3 DNA follows: TGTGCCAGCAGTGAATTGGACAGGTCGTTTATGGCTTTCTTT.